The 17 T cell receptor beta chains presented below share a single source sample, sequenced in a study of shared clonotypes between healthy human individuals. Selected positively for CCR7 and CD45RO-negative, naive CD8 cells excluded terminally differentiated effector memory CD45RA+ cells. Clones were read by immunoSEQ multiplex PCR, and TCRdb kept only the in-frame ones, dropping some. The data hold about 2,200,000 clones, with 85% to 95% observed a single time. Sequencing was done on a sample of naive CD8+ T cells from PBMCs. The source is a man in his late teens or twenties in good health. Some clones in this sample may be carry-over from other donors' samples.

This clone has just one count. The chain has TRBV19 and TRBJ2-7; possibly TRBD2 for D (6 bases). Germline CDR1 reads LNHDA; CDR2 reads SQIVND (reference sequence). V was pared by 6 bases and J by 3 bases, with 15 bases between. This CDR3 spans 14 amino acids. The CDR3 nucleotides read TGTGCCAGTAGCTCCGGGGGTAGCGGCTACGAGCAGTACTTC. The encoded protein is CASSSGGSGYEQYF.

The V call is TRBV2, the J call TRBJ2-3; TRBD1 aligns across 7 bases. J lost 2 bases, V lost 5 bases, and 16 bases had no gene match. Germline CDR1 reads SNHLY; CDR2 reads FYNNEI. CDR3 length equals 18 residues. Here the CDR3 DNA reads TGTGCCAGCAGTCCGCATCTAGGGGGCCGCACGTCCACAGATACGCAGTATTTT. As protein: CASSPHLGGRTSTDTQYF.

This sequence joins TRBV7-3 and TRBJ2-1; TRBD2 aligns across 16 bases. This CDR3 comprises 20 residues. In germline, CDR1 is SGHTA, CDR2 FQGTGA. Trimming removed 5 bases from V and 4 bases from J; junction bases left unmatched: 14. The CDR3 sequence: CASSHLPGLAGGPRYNEQFF. The CDR3 DNA sequence: TGTGCCAGCAGCCACCTACCGGGACTAGCGGGAGGGCCAAGGTACAATGAGCAGTTCTTC. The variable domain in full, with the rest retrieved from reference TRBV7-3 and TRBJ2-1, is GAGVSQTPSNKVTEKGKYVELRCDPISGHTALYWYRQSLGQGPEFLIYFQGTGAADDSGLPNDRFFAVRPEGSVSTLKIQRTERGDSAVYLCASSHLPGLAGGPRYNEQFFGPGTRLTVL.

The chain carries TRBV19 and TRBJ2-2; 8 bases line up with TRBD1. Germline values: CDR1 LNHDA, CDR2 SQIVND (reference sequence). The CDR3 runs 16 residues. The ends lost 4 bases at V and 6 bases at J; junction bases unmatched: 10. The CDR3 bases are TGTGCCAGTAGTACCCGGACAGGGTTTATGGCCGGGGAGCTGTTTTTT. This translates into CASSTRTGFMAGELFF.

The chain is built from TRBV2 and TRBJ2-7; possibly TRBD2 for D (5 bases). Between the trimmed V and J ends, which lost 1 base and 2 bases, there was a span of 9 bases. The CDR3 contains 14 residues. Germline-derived CDR1 and CDR2 are SNHLY and FYNNEI. In nucleotides, the CDR3 is TGTGCCAGCAGTGAAGGGGCGGGCACCTACGAGCAGTACTTC. Encoded protein: CASSEGAGTYEQYF.

CDR3 loop: CASSPMAGGNQPQHF. The DNA for the CDR3 is TGTGCCAGTAGCCCCATGGCGGGAGGCAATCAGCCCCAGCATTTT. V usage is TRBV19 and J usage is TRBJ1-5, with D hard to call. The CDR3 loop spans 15 amino acids. CDR1 and CDR2 from the germline V gene are LNHDA and SQIVND (reference sequence). The V gene lost 6 bases and the J gene lost 2 bases, with 14 bases spanning the gap.

About this clone: It is unclear where the CDR3 begins or ends on the DNA, so no DNA is shown, and the CDR3 is as TCRdb lists it. The genes are TRBV12-1 and TRBJ2-7; the table's D call, TRBD1, has no DNA check behind it. TRBV12-1 is an annotated pseudogene. The CDR3 is 17 amino acids long, termini counted. The CDR3: CASSFVGPGTGVYEQYF.

Details on this clone: Other DNA sequences within the sample encode an identical CDR3. The rearrangement uses TRBV6-5 and TRBJ1-5; weak D call: TRBD1 (5 bases). The CDR3 runs to 14 residues. CDR1 and CDR2 from the germline V gene are MNHEY and SVGAGI. Trimming removed 0 bases from V and 6 bases from J, with 9 bases in between. The CDR3 here is CASSYSAGGQPQHF. Written as DNA, the CDR3 is TGTGCCAGCAGTTACTCGGCGGGGGGTCAGCCCCAGCATTTT.

The gene calls are TRBV29-1 and TRBJ1-2; D is possibly TRBD1 (5 bases). In germline, CDR1 is SQVTM, CDR2 ANQGSEA. CDR3 length: 10 amino acids. V lost 7 bases and J 8 bases, leaving 11 bases between the germline ends. In DNA form, the CDR3 reads TGCAGCGGGGACTCTGTGGGCTACACCTTC. It is translated as CSGDSVGYTF.

This clone turned up a few times. The CDR3 DNA follows: TGTGCCAGCAGCCACCCAAAGAACACTGAAGCTTTCTTT. This translates into CASSHPKNTEAFF. The chain couples TRBV4-2 to TRBJ1-1; no clear D. The V gene lost 3 bases and the J gene lost 1 base, with 6 bases spanning the gap. CDR3 size: 13 residues. CDR1 LGHNA and CDR2 YNFKEQ come from the germline V gene.

V and J are TRBV4-1 and TRBJ2-5; 10 bases align to TRBD1. Near its end, the DNA agrees better with TRBJ2-7, so the J call may be wrong. The germline V gene encodes CDR1 MGHRA and CDR2 YSYEKL. This CDR3 spans 17 amino acids. The CDR3 region is CASSQDGAGTGVAEQYF. Here the CDR3 DNA reads TGCGCCAGCAGCCAAGATGGGGCCGGGACAGGGGTAGCCGAGCAGTACTTC.

The chain links TRBV7-9 to TRBJ1-2; D perhaps matches TRBD1 (6 bases). Germline V gene lookup returns CDR1 SEHNR and CDR2 FQNEAQ (reference sequence). V dropped 3 bases and J dropped 1 base, with 12 bases sitting between them. The CDR3 spans 15 residues. DNA for the CDR3: TGTGCCAGCAGCTTCCGGGACACAATTAACTATGGCTACACCTTC. Protein product: CASSFRDTINYGYTF.

This rearrangement joins TRBV13 to TRBJ1-2; D gene unclear. Trimming removed 4 bases from V and 2 bases from J, with 14 bases in between. Per germline, CDR1 PRHDT and CDR2 FYEKMQ (reference sequence). The CDR3 has 15 amino acids. The CDR3 protein is CASSSDREGNYGYTF. For the CDR3, the DNA is TGTGCCAGCAGCTCGGACCGAGAGGGCAACTATGGCTACACCTTC.

The rearrangement uses TRBV7-9 and TRBJ2-7; 8 bases fit TRBD1. This CDR3 comprises 13 residues. The ends lost 5 bases at V and 5 bases at J; junction bases unmatched: 5. The V gene's germline CDR1 is SEHNR and CDR2 FQNEAQ (reference sequence). CDR3 DNA: TGTGCCAGCAGCCTGGACAGGGATGACGAGCAGTACTTC. Its translation: CASSLDRDDEQYF.

J is TRBJ2-1 and V is TRBV25-1, with D hard to call. The germline V gene has CDR1 MGHDK and CDR2 SYGVNS. There are 11 residues in the CDR3. V was cut by 4 bases and J by 8 bases, with 6 bases left in between. CDR3 DNA: TGTGCCAGCAGTGTCGGGTATGAGCAGTTCTTC. Protein product: CASSVGYEQFF.

This chain links TRBV4-1 with TRBJ2-7; D ambiguous. The germline V gene encodes CDR1 MGHRA and CDR2 YSYEKL. V was trimmed by 4 bases and J by 0 bases, leaving 10 bases between them. The CDR3 consists of 14 residues. This CDR3 is CASSPHVNSYEQYF. The CDR3 region has the DNA TGCGCCAGCAGCCCCCATGTGAACTCCTACGAGCAGTACTTC.

This clone is a singleton in its sample. The chain couples TRBV5-1 to TRBJ2-7; TRBD2 agrees at 14 bases. J gave up 4 bases and V 3 bases, and 9 bases lay outside the gene matches. CDR1 and CDR2 (germline): SGHRS, YFSETQ. The CDR3 totals 17 residues. CDR3 region: CASSWPGTSGRLYEQYF. CDR3 bases: TGCGCCAGCAGCTGGCCCGGGACTAGCGGGAGATTATACGAGCAGTACTTC.